Presented here are 18 T cell receptor beta chains from one specimen sequenced in a study of cytomegalovirus exposure and HLA in healthy donors. In the PCR, 60 Vbeta and 13 Jbeta primers were used. TCRdb's copy holds only in-frame clones and misses some; the assay was immunoSEQ multiplex PCR. The sample contains about 140,000 clones, roughly 80% of which appear only once. What was sequenced was PBMCs. These receptors came from a female donor in good health and CMV-seronegative.

The genes are TRBV6-6 and TRBJ2-7; a possible D gene is TRBD2 (7 bases). The germline V gene has CDR1 MNHNY and CDR2 SVGAGI (reference sequence). CDR3 length equals 14 residues. The V end was cut by 7 bases, the J end by 2 bases, with 15 bases between. CDR3 region: CASIGGENPYEQYF. The CDR3 coding sequence is TGTGCCAGCATAGGGGGGGAGAACCCCTACGAGCAGTACTTC.

On this clone itself: A junction boundary mismatches the germline segment, possibly from a read error. CDR3 region: CASKGPGVNQPQHF. The CDR3 bases are TGTGCTAGCAAGGGACCGGGGGTCAATCAGCCCCAGCATTTT. The chain is built from TRBV27 and TRBJ1-5; D perhaps matches TRBD1 (5 bases). Germline CDR1 MNHEY, CDR2 SMNVEV (reference sequence). The CDR3 totals 14 residues.

The CDR3 DNA reads as TGCAGCGCCGAGGACTTTTTCATTTCTAGCACAGATACGCAGTATTTT. It is translated as CSAEDFFISSTDTQYF. This rearrangement joins TRBV29-1 to TRBJ2-3; TRBD2 is a possible D gene (5 bases). This CDR3 comprises 16 residues. Trimming shortened V by 7 bases and J by 0 bases, and 20 bases separated the two germline ends. Germline-derived CDR1 and CDR2 are SQVTM and ANQGSEA.

The chain joins TRBV4-1 to TRBJ1-2; a possible D gene is TRBD1 (6 bases). This CDR3 has 15 amino acids. V lost 1 base and J 2 bases, leaving 11 bases between the germline ends. Germline CDR1 reads MGHRA; CDR2 reads YSYEKL. The DNA of the CDR3 is TGCGCCAGCAGCCAAGTAACAGGGACCAACTATGGCTACACCTTC. This sequence encodes CASSQVTGTNYGYTF.

This clone was seen only once. J is TRBJ2-7 and V is TRBV11-2, with 7 nucleotides matching TRBD2. From germline, CDR1 is SGHAT and CDR2 FQNNGV. This CDR3 is 14 amino acids long. V dropped 5 bases and J dropped 1; count of bases not matched to a gene: 5. The CDR3 coding sequence is TGTGCCAGCAGCCAAGCGGGGCTTTCCTACGAGCAGTACTTC. As protein: CASSQAGLSYEQYF.

This clone was recorded only once. The chain joins TRBV13 to TRBJ2-7, with D possibly being TRBD1 (6 bases). V gave up 4 bases and J gave up 7 bases, with 20 bases separating them. This CDR3 has 15 residues. Germline lookup yields CDR1 PRHDT and CDR2 FYEKMQ (reference sequence). CDR3 sequence: CASSSLPDSGTEQYF. The CDR3 DNA follows: TGTGCCAGCAGCTCCCTCCCGGACAGTGGTACGGAGCAGTACTTC.

The CDR3 DNA reads TGTGCCAGCAGCTTCGGGGGACTAGACTACGAGCAGTACTTC. This sequence encodes CASSFGGLDYEQYF. This sequence joins TRBV28 and TRBJ2-7, with 8 nucleotides matching TRBD2. Unmatched junction bases numbered 7, after V lost 6 bases and J lost 3 bases. This CDR3 has 14 residues. Germline CDR1 MDHEN, CDR2 SYDVKM.

The CDR3 loop is CSAEGTGGQETQYF. CDR3 DNA sequence: TGCAGCGCCGAGGGGACAGGAGGGCAGGAGACCCAGTACTTC. V and J are TRBV29-1 and TRBJ2-5, with TRBD1 matching 8 bases. Trimming removed 7 bases from V and 5 bases from J; junction bases left unmatched: 12. This CDR3 comprises 14 residues. Germline loops: CDR1 SQVTM, CDR2 ANQGSEA.

The chain links TRBV28 to TRBJ1-2; weak D call: TRBD1 (6 bases). Germline-derived CDR1 and CDR2 are MDHEN and SYDVKM. The CDR3 contains 14 residues. Trimming pared 3 bases from V and 4 bases from J, leaving 12 bases between. The CDR3 region has the DNA TGTGCCAGCAGTTTGGGGGGGCGCGGCTATGGCTACACCTTC. It specifies CASSLGGRGYGYTF.

This chain joins TRBV6-6 and TRBJ2-2, with 9 bases that match TRBD1. CDR3 size: 15 residues. J gave up 4 bases and V 5 bases, and 5 bases lay outside the gene matches. In germline, CDR1 is MNHNY, CDR2 SVGAGI (reference sequence). The CDR3 DNA follows: TGTGCCAGCAGTAACAGGGGGCGAAGCACCGGGGAGCTGTTTTTT. Translating gives CASSNRGRSTGELFF.

CDR3 nucleotide sequence: TGTGCCAGTGTCAAGGAACAGGGGGTCTCCGGGGAGCTGTTTTTT. This encodes CASVKEQGVSGELFF. The V and J genes are TRBV19 and TRBJ2-2; TRBD1 agrees at 8 bases. This CDR3 contains 15 residues. V lost 8 bases to trimming and J lost 6 bases; unmatched junction nucleotides: 11. Germline V gene lookup returns CDR1 LNHDA and CDR2 SQIVND (reference sequence).

The chain is built from TRBV27 and TRBJ1-1; TRBD1 might be the D (5 bases). Germline CDR1 and CDR2: MNHEY and SMNVEV (reference sequence). The V end was cut by 5 bases, the J end by 1 base, with 11 bases between. The CDR3 is 14 amino acids. CDR3 bases: TGTGCCAGCAGTCCACTGGACACGAACACTGAAGCTTTCTTT. This gives the protein CASSPLDTNTEAFF.

The rearrangement links TRBV6-5 to TRBJ2-1; 7 bases are a match to TRBD1. The CDR3 runs 15 residues. V shed 8 bases and J 6 bases; nucleotides not matched to a gene: 13. Per the germline V gene, CDR1 is MNHEY and CDR2 is SVGAGI. CDR3 DNA: TGTGCCAGCTCCACTGAGGGGGCGCGGATCAATGAGCAGTTCTTC. Translating gives CASSTEGARINEQFF.

This clone occurred once. V gene TRBV7-9 combines with J gene TRBJ1-1, with TRBD1 matching 8 bases. The CDR3 length is 15 residues. The germline gives CDR1 SEHNR, CDR2 FQNEAQ (reference sequence). The ends lost 5 bases at V and 0 bases at J; junction bases unmatched: 5. The CDR3 region is CASSPQTGVNTEAFF. The CDR3 DNA is TGTGCCAGCAGCCCACAGACAGGGGTGAACACTGAAGCTTTCTTT.

The chain is built from TRBV4-1 and TRBJ2-3; the match to TRBD2 covers 8 bases. The J segment lost 0 bases and the V segment lost 3 bases, leaving 5 bases of the junction unmatched. The CDR3 spans 16 residues. The germline CDR1 and CDR2 sequences are MGHRA and YSYEKL. CDR3 region: CASSHSLAASTDTQYF. CDR3 sequence (DNA): TGCGCCAGCAGCCATTCACTAGCGGCTAGCACAGATACGCAGTATTTT.

V usage is TRBV29-1 and J usage is TRBJ1-2, with 7 positions matching TRBD1. J lost 5 bases, V lost 0 bases, and 6 bases had no gene match. Germline loops: CDR1 SQVTM, CDR2 ANQGSEA. There are 14 residues in the CDR3. The CDR3 coding sequence is TGCAGCGTTGAAGATACAGGGGCTTTTTATGGCTACACCTTC. Residues: CSVEDTGAFYGYTF.

This clone was picked up a small number of times. The CDR3 bases are TGCAGCGTTGGGGGACTAGCGGTGCACACCGGGGAGCTGTTTTTT. Protein sequence: CSVGGLAVHTGELFF. The rearrangement links TRBV29-1 to TRBJ2-2; 11 bases are a match to TRBD2. The V gene's germline CDR1 is SQVTM and CDR2 ANQGSEA. The CDR3 covers 15 residues. V lost 4 bases, J lost 3 bases, and 4 bases stayed unmatched.

The CDR3 is CASTSLGGRSGNTIYF. Here the CDR3 DNA reads TGTGCCAGCACTTCACTGGGGGGACGCTCTGGAAACACCATATATTTT. The chain couples TRBV6-6 to TRBJ1-3; tentatively, D is TRBD1 (5 bases). CDR3 size: 16 residues. The germline V and J ends were trimmed by 7 bases and 0 bases, with 16 bases remaining between them. Per the germline V gene, CDR1 is MNHNY and CDR2 is SVGAGI (reference sequence).